A single sample gave rise to the 18 T cell receptor beta chains below, sequenced in a study of cytomegalovirus exposure and HLA in healthy donors. A multiplex PCR was run with 60 Vbeta primers and 13 Jbeta primers. Profiling relied on immunoSEQ multiplex PCR, and the TCRdb table lists in-frame clones only, not all of them. The sample has 200,000 or so clones; roughly 80% are singletons. The sample consisted of PBMCs. Every receptor here comes from a male donor in good health and CMV-seropositive.

This chain uses TRBV5-1 with TRBJ1-2; 9 positions agree with TRBD1. After removal of 0 bases from V and 6 bases from J, the junction contained 6 bases not matched to a gene. This CDR3 is built from 15 residues. Per the germline V gene, CDR1 is SGHRS and CDR2 is YFSETQ. CDR3 amino acids: CASSLGTGGDHGYTF. CDR3 in DNA: TGCGCCAGCAGCTTGGGTACAGGGGGCGATCATGGCTACACCTTC. The full variable domain, completed using reference TRBV5-1 and TRBJ1-2, is KAGVTQTPRYLIKTRGQQVTLSCSPISGHRSVSWYQQTPGQGLQFLFEYFSETQRNKGNFPGRFSGRQFSNSRSEMNVSTLELGDSALYLCASSLGTGGDHGYTFGSGTRLTVV.

The chain uses TRBV6-1 and TRBJ1-1; D remains ambiguous. The CDR3 has 13 residues. Germline V lookup: CDR1 MNHNS, CDR2 SASEGT. V dropped 8 bases and J dropped 4 bases, with 14 bases sitting between them. CDR3 loop: CASSPEVSTEAFF. CDR3 in DNA: TGTGCCAGCTCCCCCGAGGTCAGCACTGAAGCTTTCTTT.

The rearrangement joins TRBV2 to TRBJ1-5, with D maybe TRBD1 (5 bases). Germline-derived CDR1 and CDR2 are SNHLY and FYNNEI. The CDR3 has 13 amino acids. V lost 8 bases, J lost 5 bases, and 13 bases lay in between. The CDR3 DNA reads as TGTGCCAGCGGAGGGGAAACGGATCAGCCCCAGCATTTT. This codes for CASGGETDQPQHF.

This clone was picked up a small number of times. The V call is TRBV7-9, the J call TRBJ1-2; perhaps TRBD1 as D (6 bases). Germline CDR1 reads SEHNR; CDR2 reads FQNEAQ (reference sequence). CDR3 length: 16 amino acids. Trimming cost V 5 bases and J 2 bases, with 18 bases left between them. CDR3 in DNA: TGTGCCAGCAGCGTCAGACGGGACACCCAGAACTATGGCTACACCTTC. Residues: CASSVRRDTQNYGYTF.

The chain recombines TRBV7-2 with TRBJ1-5; tentative D call: TRBD1 (6 bases). This CDR3 contains 14 residues. CDR1 SGHTA and CDR2 FQGNSA come from the germline V gene. The ends were cut back, 4 bases at V and 5 bases at J, with 12 bases in the middle. Here the CDR3 reads CASSSGTIHQPQHF. The CDR3 DNA reads TGTGCCAGCAGCTCAGGGACAATTCATCAGCCCCAGCATTTT.

The genes are TRBV28 and TRBJ1-1; maybe TRBD1 (5 bases). Germline V CDR1 and CDR2: MDHEN, SYDVKM. V gave up 3 bases and J gave up 0 bases, with 8 bases separating them. The CDR3 totals 14 residues. CDR3 DNA: TGTGCCAGCAGTTTGTCAGGGTTGAACACTGAAGCTTTCTTT. Translating it yields CASSLSGLNTEAFF. The entire variable domain, with the rest obtained from reference TRBV28 and TRBJ1-1, is as follows: DVKVTQSSRYLVKRTGEKVFLECVQDMDHENMFWYRQDPGLGLRLIYFSYDVKMKEKGDIPEGYSVSREKKERFSLILESASTNQTSMYLCASSLSGLNTEAFFGQGTRLTVV.

This clone appeared a few times. Compared with germline, one end of the junction differs, possibly owing to a read error. The genes are TRBV7-9 and TRBJ2-1; D gene uncertain. This CDR3 is built from 12 residues. The germline CDR1 and CDR2 sequences are SEHNR and FQNEAQ (reference sequence). CDR3 sequence: CASSLSNARTIF. CDR3 bases: TGTGCCAGCAGCTTAAGTAATGCCAGAACTATCTTC.

The rearrangement links TRBV4-2 to TRBJ1-2, with no clear D. CDR1 and CDR2 from the germline V gene are LGHNA and YNFKEQ. Trimming stripped 3 bases from V and 3 bases from J, with 8 bases between. The CDR3 length is 13 residues. Here the CDR3 reads CASSHRVYYGYTF. CDR3 nucleotide sequence: TGTGCCAGCAGCCATCGGGTGTACTATGGCTACACCTTC.

The chain couples TRBV7-2 to TRBJ2-2, with 8 positions matching TRBD1. The V segment lost 1 base and the J segment 1 base; nucleotides outside the gene matches: 2. Per germline, CDR1 SGHTA and CDR2 FQGNSA. CDR3 size: 16 residues. The CDR3 is CASSLGGTGNTGELFF. The CDR3 DNA reads TGTGCCAGCAGCTTAGGTGGGACAGGGAACACCGGGGAGCTGTTTTTT. Combining the CDR3 with reference TRBV7-2 and TRBJ2-2 gives the whole variable domain GAGVSQSPSNKVTEKGKDVELRCDPISGHTALYWYRQSLGQGLEFLIYFQGNSAPDKSGLPSDRFSAERTGGSVSTLTIQRTQQEDSAVYLCASSLGGTGNTGELFFGEGSRLTVL.

This clone has a handful of counts. This chain connects TRBV11-2 to TRBJ2-2; 8 nucleotides align to TRBD2. The CDR3 sequence is 15 residues long. The germline CDR1 and CDR2 sequences are SGHAT and FQNNGV. V shed 2 bases, J shed 10 bases, and the junction held 9 bases outside the gene matches. The CDR3, as DNA: TGTGCCAGCAGCTTATTACCGGGGGGGCCCTCGGAGCTGTTTTTT. Translation gives CASSLLPGGPSELFF.

This rearrangement joins TRBV19 to TRBJ2-1; D possibly corresponds to TRBD2 (6 bases). Trimming removed 8 bases at V and 5 bases at J, with 10 bases between. The CDR3 runs to 12 residues. Germline loops: CDR1 LNHDA, CDR2 SQIVND (reference sequence). The CDR3 DNA follows: TGTGCCAGTGAGGGCGGGAACAATGAGCAGTTCTTC. This sequence encodes CASEGGNNEQFF.

This rearrangement joins TRBV29-1 to TRBJ1-2; a weak D match, TRBD1 (5 bases). Germline CDR1 and CDR2: SQVTM and ANQGSEA. This CDR3 is 11 amino acids long. V was cut by 4 bases and J by 4 bases, with 7 bases left in between. CDR3 in DNA: TGCAGCGTTGGGCAGGGCTATGGCTACACCTTC. Translating it yields CSVGQGYGYTF.

The rearrangement joins TRBV23-1 to TRBJ2-5, with TRBD2 identical over 9 bases. TRBV23-1 carries the ORF label, with uncertain function. The CDR3 is made up of 17 amino acids. Unmatched junction bases numbered 10, after V lost 4 bases and J lost 1 base. For the CDR3, the DNA is TGCGCCAGCAGTCCCCCCCCGCCTAGCGGGGCCCAAGAGACCCAGTACTTC. It translates to CASSPPPPSGAQETQYF.

The chain carries TRBV28 and TRBJ1-5; maybe TRBD1 (6 bases). This CDR3 contains 16 residues. From germline, CDR1 is MDHEN and CDR2 SYDVKM. V lost 4 bases and J 0 bases, leaving 13 bases between the germline ends. The CDR3 region has the DNA TGTGCCAGCAGTTCGAAACAGGGCTATAGCAATCAGCCCCAGCATTTT. It encodes CASSSKQGYSNQPQHF.

The rearrangement joins TRBV27 to TRBJ2-5; D may be TRBD1 (5 bases). CDR1 MNHEY and CDR2 SMNVEV come from the germline V gene (reference sequence). V was clipped by 5 bases and J by 4 bases, with 14 bases between them. The CDR3 is 14 amino acids. CDR3 region: CASSNTGLGETQYF. The CDR3 region has the DNA TGTGCCAGCAGTAATACAGGTTTGGGAGAGACCCAGTACTTC.

The chain links TRBV5-1 to TRBJ1-2; 8 bases are a match to TRBD1. V trimming: 0 bases; J trimming: 1 base; junction bases outside the gene matches: 5. Germline CDR1 SGHRS, CDR2 YFSETQ. This CDR3 region has 16 residues. This CDR3 reads CASSLGAGQDNYGYTF. The CDR3 DNA is TGCGCCAGCAGCTTGGGAGCGGGACAGGATAACTATGGCTACACCTTC.

This chain joins TRBV11-2 and TRBJ1-6; D gene ambiguous. This CDR3 is 11 amino acids long. Germline loops: CDR1 SGHAT, CDR2 FQNNGV. Trimming removed 8 bases from V and 7 bases from J, with 6 bases in between. CDR3 region: CASAGNSPLHF. The CDR3 region has the DNA TGTGCCAGCGCAGGAAATTCACCCCTCCACTTT.

The chain is built from TRBV27 and TRBJ1-2, with 9 positions matching TRBD1. The CDR3 loop spans 17 amino acids. In germline, CDR1 is MNHEY, CDR2 SMNVEV (reference sequence). After removal of 5 bases from V and 6 bases from J, the junction contained 16 bases not matched to a gene. CDR3 bases: TGTGCCAGCAGTGGGTCGGACAGGGGACTCGGAGGAGATGGCTACACCTTC. Translation gives CASSGSDRGLGGDGYTF.